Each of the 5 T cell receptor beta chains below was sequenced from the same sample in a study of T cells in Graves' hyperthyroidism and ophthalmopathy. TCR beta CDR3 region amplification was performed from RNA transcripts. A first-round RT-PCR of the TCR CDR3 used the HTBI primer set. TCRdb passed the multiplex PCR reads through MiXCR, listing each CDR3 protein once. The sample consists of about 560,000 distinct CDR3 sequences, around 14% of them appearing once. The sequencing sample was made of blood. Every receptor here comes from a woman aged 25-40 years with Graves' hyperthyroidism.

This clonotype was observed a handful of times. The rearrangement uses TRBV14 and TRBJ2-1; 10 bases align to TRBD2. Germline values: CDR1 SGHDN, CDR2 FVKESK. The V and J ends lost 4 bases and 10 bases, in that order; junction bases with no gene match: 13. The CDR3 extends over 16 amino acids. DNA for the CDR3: TGTGCCAGCAGCCCGACTAGCGGGCCAATTTTGAAAGAGCAGTTCTTC. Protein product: CASSPTSGPILKEQFF.

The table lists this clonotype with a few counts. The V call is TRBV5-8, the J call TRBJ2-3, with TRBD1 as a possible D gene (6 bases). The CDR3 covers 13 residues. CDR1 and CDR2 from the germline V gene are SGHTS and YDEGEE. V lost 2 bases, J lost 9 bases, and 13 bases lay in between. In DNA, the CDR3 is TGTGCCAGCAGCTTAGTCTGGGGGCGCACGCAGTATTTT. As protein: CASSLVWGRTQYF.

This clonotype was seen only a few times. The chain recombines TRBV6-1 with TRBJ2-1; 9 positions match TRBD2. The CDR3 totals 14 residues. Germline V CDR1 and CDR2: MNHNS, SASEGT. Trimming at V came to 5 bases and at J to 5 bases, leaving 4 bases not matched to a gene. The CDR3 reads CASSWGTSHNEQFF. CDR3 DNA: TGTGCCAGCAGTTGGGGGACTAGCCACAATGAGCAGTTCTTC.

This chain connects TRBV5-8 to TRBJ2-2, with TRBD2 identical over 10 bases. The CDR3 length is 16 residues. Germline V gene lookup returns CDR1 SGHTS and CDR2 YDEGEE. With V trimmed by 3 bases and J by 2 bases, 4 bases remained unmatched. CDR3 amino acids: CASSSVAGGNTGELFF. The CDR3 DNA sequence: TGTGCCAGCAGCTCCGTAGCGGGAGGAAACACCGGGGAGCTGTTTTTT.

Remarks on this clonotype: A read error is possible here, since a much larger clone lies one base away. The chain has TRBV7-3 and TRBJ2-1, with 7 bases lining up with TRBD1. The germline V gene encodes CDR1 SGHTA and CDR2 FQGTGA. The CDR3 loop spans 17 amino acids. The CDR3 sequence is CANSPGPGTAYYNEQFF. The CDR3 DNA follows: TGTGCCAACAGCCCTGGACCCGGGACAGCGTACTACAATGAGCAGTTCTTC.